The 32 T cell receptor beta chains listed next were all sequenced from one sample in a study of T cells in Graves' hyperthyroidism and ophthalmopathy. Amplification of TCR beta CDR3 regions used RNA as the template. TCR CDR3 regions were first amplified by RT-PCR with HTBI primers. TCRdb redid the calling of the multiplex PCR reads with MiXCR, one entry per CDR3 protein. Of 350,000 or so distinct CDR3 sequences detected, approximately 18% appear once; the ten largest clones hold around 15%. Sequencing used blood. All receptors come from a woman aged 40 to 49 with Graves' ophthalmopathy.

This clonotype was counted at least ten times. V is TRBV7-2 and J is TRBJ1-1; maybe TRBD1 (5 bases). Germline V gene lookup returns CDR1 SGHTA and CDR2 FQGNSA. The V and J ends lost 6 bases and 1 base respectively, with 12 bases between them. The CDR3 spans 14 residues. CDR3: CASRAGYGNTEAFF. The CDR3 coding sequence is TGTGCCAGCAGAGCAGGGTATGGGAACACTGAAGCTTTCTTT.

The chain is built from TRBV3-1 and TRBJ2-2, with D possibly TRBD2 on 6 matching bases. The V and J ends lost 2 bases and 7 bases respectively, with 11 bases between them. This CDR3 is built from 14 residues. The germline CDR1 and CDR2 sequences are LGHDT and YNNKEL (reference sequence). This chain's CDR3 is CASSQLRESGELFF. The DNA of the CDR3 is TGTGCCAGCAGCCAACTGCGGGAAAGCGGGGAGCTGTTTTTT. Looking up the rest from reference TRBV3-1 and TRBJ2-2 gives the full variable domain: DTAVSQTPKYLVTQMGNDKSIKCEQNLGHDTMYWYKQDSKKFLKIMFSYNNKELIINETVPNRFSPKSPDKAHLNLHINSLELGDSAVYFCASSQLRESGELFFGEGSRLTVL.

Many counts were recorded for this clonotype. The J gene is TRBJ1-2, the V gene TRBV6-2 or TRBV6-3; D remains unclear. The CDR3 runs 13 residues. CDR1 MNHEY and CDR2 SVGEGT come from the germline V gene. Trimming took 6 bases from V and 1 from J, leaving 9 bases between them. For the CDR3, the DNA is TGTGCCAGCAGACTCGACGGTAACTATGGCTACACCTTC. Residues: CASRLDGNYGYTF.

There are a few counts of this clonotype. The chain recombines TRBV30 with TRBJ1-3, with D unresolved. This CDR3 has 13 amino acids. Looked up from germline, CDR1 is GTSNPN and CDR2 is SVGIG (reference sequence). Trimming took off 3 bases at V and 2 bases at J, with 8 bases between the two ends. The CDR3 is CAWSVPPGNTIYF. CDR3 coding DNA: TGTGCCTGGAGCGTCCCGCCTGGAAACACCATATATTTT.

This clonotype showed up many times. The chain uses TRBV12-3 or TRBV12-4 and TRBJ1-5; TRBD1 might be the D (6 bases). The CDR3 has 13 residues. Trimming took off 4 bases at V and 5 bases at J, with 9 bases between the two ends. CDR3 sequence (DNA): TGTGCCAGCAGTTGGGACATCGATCAGCCCCAGCATTTT. As protein: CASSWDIDQPQHF.

This clonotype was picked up many times. The chain uses TRBV7-9 and TRBJ1-5, with D unclear. The CDR3 runs 13 residues. V shed 4 bases and J shed 7 bases, with 11 bases lying between them. Germline CDR1 reads SEHNR; CDR2 reads FQNEAQ (reference sequence). The CDR3 sequence is CASSSSDGQPQHF. CDR3 bases: TGTGCCAGCAGCTCCTCGGATGGACAGCCCCAGCATTTT.

This clonotype was picked up many times. The chain recombines TRBV29-1 with TRBJ1-1; TRBD1 is a possible D gene (5 bases). Trimming cost V 1 base and J 11 bases, with 20 bases left between them. This CDR3 comprises 14 residues. Germline CDR1 is SQVTM and CDR2 is ANQGSEA. CDR3 DNA sequence: TGCAGCGTTGAAGTGGGCAGAAGGGGCCTTCGGGCTTTCTTT. It yields the protein CSVEVGRRGLRAFF.

This clonotype was detected many times. The rearrangement links TRBV6-1 to TRBJ2-2; the D gene is possibly TRBD2 (5 bases). Trimming stripped 6 bases from V and 0 bases from J, with 8 bases between. There are 14 residues in the CDR3. Looked up from germline, CDR1 is MNHNS and CDR2 is SASEGT. The DNA of the CDR3 is TGTGCCAGCAGGGAGGCAGCGAACACCGGGGAGCTGTTTTTT. Amino acids: CASREAANTGELFF.

This clonotype occurred many times. A junction end diverges from the germline sequence, so it may reflect a read error. This sequence joins TRBV20-1 and TRBJ1-2; the D gene is possibly TRBD1 (5 bases). The CDR3 spans 15 residues. CDR1 DFQATT and CDR2 SNEGSKA come from the germline V gene (reference sequence). CDR3 nucleotides: TGCAGTGCCAGAGATGCTAGGAGAGGGACCTATGGCTACACCTTC. Its protein product is CSARDARRGTYGYTF.

Concerning this clonotype: This could be a read error, since a much larger clone is one nucleotide away. The chain couples TRBV12-3 or TRBV12-4 to TRBJ2-3; TRBD2 might be the D (6 bases). This CDR3 spans 14 amino acids. The DNA for the CDR3 is TGTGCCAGCAGTTTAAGTCTAGCGACAGATACGGAGTATTTT. Its translation: CASSLSLATDTEYF.

This clonotype has a count of ten or more. This chain joins TRBV6-5 and TRBJ2-7; D ambiguous. The CDR3 has 13 amino acids. Germline CDR1 is MNHEY and CDR2 is SVGAGI. V lost 5 bases to trimming and J lost 1 base, with 9 bases between them. CDR3 coding DNA: TGTGCCAGCAGTCGGACGGATTCCTACGAGCAGTACTTC. The encoded protein is CASSRTDSYEQYF.

This clonotype came up many times. The chain combines TRBV27 with TRBJ1-2; D possibly corresponds to TRBD1 (5 bases). CDR1 and CDR2 from the germline V gene are MNHEY and SMNVEV (reference sequence). With 1 base removed from V and 6 bases from J, the gap between germline ends came to 15 bases. This CDR3 comprises 15 residues. The CDR3 DNA sequence: TGTGCCAGCAGTTTATTGCGGGGAGGGGCGGATGGCTACACCTTC. It specifies CASSLLRGGADGYTF.

This clonotype was picked up one time. The chain uses TRBV28 and TRBJ1-2, with a possible D match to TRBD1 (5 bases). V lost 3 bases and J 1 base, leaving 9 bases between the germline ends. The CDR3 totals 14 residues. CDR1 MDHEN and CDR2 SYDVKM come from the germline V gene. The CDR3 sequence is CASSFWGGNYGYTF. The CDR3 DNA sequence: TGTGCCAGCAGTTTCTGGGGGGGTAACTATGGCTACACCTTC.

This clonotype was seen many times. The V gene is TRBV12-3 or TRBV12-4, the J gene TRBJ2-5; 16 bases map to TRBD2. The CDR3 covers 17 residues. Trimming removed 6 bases from V and 2 bases from J; junction bases left unmatched: 6. The CDR3: CASSAGTSGRVQETQYF. DNA of the CDR3: TGTGCCAGCAGCGCCGGGACTAGCGGGAGGGTTCAAGAGACCCAGTACTTC.

This clonotype occurred a few times. The rearrangement joins TRBV6-2 or TRBV6-3 to TRBJ2-7, with D perhaps matching TRBD1 (5 bases). CDR1 MNHEY and CDR2 SVGEGT come from the germline V gene. The CDR3 covers 15 residues. Trimming took off 4 bases at V and 0 bases at J, with 13 bases between the two ends. CDR3 nucleotides: TGTGCCAGCAGTTTGATAGACAGCTTCTCCTACGAGCAGTACTTC. This codes for CASSLIDSFSYEQYF.

The CDR3 loop reads CAISPGGDTYEQYF. In DNA form, the CDR3 reads TGTGCCATCAGCCCGGGGGGGGATACCTACGAGCAGTACTTC. The chain is built from TRBV10-3 and TRBJ2-7, with 8 nucleotides matching TRBD2. This CDR3 is 14 amino acids long. Germline V gene lookup returns CDR1 ENHRY and CDR2 SYGVKD. Trimming cost V 6 bases and J 2 bases; bases outside gene matches: 6.

This clonotype was observed many times. This chain joins TRBV15 and TRBJ2-7; D is perhaps TRBD1 (6 bases). The CDR3 runs to 13 residues. CDR1 is LNHNV, CDR2 YYDKDF, per germline (reference sequence). The V end lost 6 bases, the J end lost 1 base, and 10 bases lay between the germline ends. The CDR3 spells CATRSGASYEQYF. The CDR3, as DNA: TGTGCCACCAGGTCAGGGGCATCCTACGAGCAGTACTTC.

This clonotype was recorded many times. This chain links TRBV5-1 with TRBJ1-2; 9 nucleotides match TRBD1. This CDR3 is 13 amino acids long. Germline CDR1 and CDR2: SGHRS and YFSETQ. The V gene end was trimmed by 2 bases and the J gene end by 9 bases; junction bases not matched to a gene: 5. DNA for the CDR3: TGCGCCAGCAGCTTACAACAGGGGGCTCGCTACACCTTC. Protein sequence: CASSLQQGARYTF.

The rearrangement links TRBV6-5 to TRBJ2-5; maybe TRBD1 (5 bases). This CDR3 comprises 15 residues. In germline, CDR1 is MNHEY, CDR2 SVGAGI. With 0 bases removed from V and 1 base from J, the gap between germline ends came to 9 bases. This chain's CDR3 is CASSYSSGSQETQYF. The CDR3 coding sequence is TGTGCCAGCAGTTACTCGTCAGGGTCCCAAGAGACCCAGTACTTC.

This chain joins TRBV4-1 and TRBJ1-1, with TRBD1 as a possible D gene (5 bases). This CDR3 has 17 amino acids. Looked up from germline, CDR1 is MGHRA and CDR2 is YSYEKL. V lost 1 base and J lost 0, with 15 bases in between. CDR3 nucleotide sequence: TGCGCCAGCAGCCAAGGATCGTGGGGGGTCATGAACACTGAAGCTTTCTTT. Translated, it gives CASSQGSWGVMNTEAFF.

This clonotype was recorded only once. The chain recombines TRBV6-5 with TRBJ1-2; 7 positions agree with TRBD1. The trim removed 0 bases at V and 4 bases at J, leaving 5 bases unmatched. CDR3 length: 15 residues. CDR1 is MNHEY, CDR2 SVGAGI, per germline. CDR3 protein: CASSYSAQGSYGYTF. For the CDR3, the DNA is TGTGCCAGCAGTTACTCAGCACAGGGGTCCTATGGCTACACCTTC.

The genes are TRBV28 and TRBJ2-7; D is unclear. Trimming took off 4 bases at V and 10 bases at J, with 14 bases between the two ends. The CDR3 consists of 12 residues. Germline V gene lookup returns CDR1 MDHEN and CDR2 SYDVKM. This CDR3 is CASSSPKRFQYF. The CDR3, as DNA: TGTGCCAGCAGTTCTCCAAAACGGTTTCAGTACTTC.

The V gene is TRBV11-1, the J gene TRBJ2-5, with 15 bases identical to TRBD2. CDR1 and CDR2 from the germline V gene are SGHAT and FQDESV (reference sequence). The V gene end was trimmed by 5 bases and the J gene end by 4 bases; junction bases not matched to a gene: 8. This CDR3 is 17 amino acids long. The CDR3 coding sequence is TGTGCCAGCAGCATGCGTCCGGGACTAGCGGGAGGAGAGACCCAGTACTTC. As protein: CASSMRPGLAGGETQYF.

The CDR3 DNA reads TGTGCCAGCACCAAACCGGGACTAGCGGGAGCCGGGGAGCTGTTTTTT. Encoded protein: CASTKPGLAGAGELFF. The chain carries TRBV28 and TRBJ2-2, with TRBD2 matching over 14 bases. The germline V gene encodes CDR1 MDHEN and CDR2 SYDVKM. This CDR3 comprises 16 residues. After removal of 7 bases from V and 6 bases from J, the junction contained 7 bases not matched to a gene.

In this sample, this clonotype turned up many times. This rearrangement joins TRBV2 to TRBJ2-2, with a possible D match to TRBD1 (7 bases). Per germline, CDR1 SNHLY and CDR2 FYNNEI. The CDR3 loop spans 15 amino acids. Trimming cost V 8 bases and J 0 bases, with 13 bases left between them. The CDR3 coding sequence is TGTGCCAGCGTTGGGGGGACAGCGAACACCGGGGAGCTGTTTTTT. Translation gives CASVGGTANTGELFF.

This clonotype has ten or more counts. The V call is TRBV28, the J call TRBJ2-7, with 9 nucleotides matching TRBD1. Trimming took 5 bases from V and 7 from J; bases not matched to a gene: 12. The CDR3 totals 15 residues. Germline lookup yields CDR1 MDHEN and CDR2 SYDVKM. For the CDR3, the DNA is TGTGCCAGCAGTAAAAACAGGGGGCTGTTATATGAGCAGTACTTC. Translating it yields CASSKNRGLLYEQYF. The variable domain in full, completed from reference TRBV28 and TRBJ2-7, reads DVKVTQSSRYLVKRTGEKVFLECVQDMDHENMFWYRQDPGLGLRLIYFSYDVKMKEKGDIPEGYSVSREKKERFSLILESASTNQTSMYLCASSKNRGLLYEQYFGPGTRLTVT.

This clonotype appeared many times. The J gene is TRBJ2-5, the V gene TRBV6-1, with 7 bases lining up with TRBD2. The CDR3 runs to 13 residues. V lost 5 bases and J lost 5; bases outside the gene matches: 5. Germline V gene sequence: CDR1 MNHNS, CDR2 SASEGT. The CDR3 coding sequence is TGTGCCAGCAGTAGCAGCGGGGAGGAGACCCAGTACTTC. This gives the protein CASSSSGEETQYF.

This clonotype was detected many times. This chain joins TRBV10-3 and TRBJ2-5, with D tentatively TRBD2 (5 bases). Per germline, CDR1 ENHRY and CDR2 SYGVKD. V lost 0 bases and J lost 0, with 14 bases in between. This CDR3 comprises 17 residues. CDR3 bases: TGTGCCATCAGTGAGTCGGAGCGGAACTCGTACCAAGAGACCCAGTACTTC. Translated: CAISESERNSYQETQYF.

As to this clonotype: At one end, the junction sequence differs from germline, possibly due to a read error. The V and J genes are TRBV7-9 and TRBJ2-5; no firm D call. Germline loops: CDR1 SEHNR, CDR2 FQNEAQ (reference sequence). This CDR3 spans 14 amino acids. CDR3 amino acids: CASILYQKQESQYF. The CDR3 DNA follows: TGTGCCAGCATCTTATACCAGAAGCAAGAGAGCCAGTACTTC. Complete variable domain (other parts from reference TRBV7-9 and TRBJ2-5): DTGVSQNPRHKITKRGQNVTFRCDPISEHNRLYWYRQTLGQGPEFLTYFQNEAQLEKSRLLSDRFSAERPKGSFSTLEIQRTEQGDSAMYLCASILYQKQESQYFGPGTRLLVL.

In this sample, this clonotype turned up many times. V is TRBV28 and J is TRBJ2-7; D possibly corresponds to TRBD2 (6 bases). CDR1 and CDR2 from the germline V gene are MDHEN and SYDVKM. The CDR3 totals 13 residues. Trimming took 9 bases from V and 6 from J, leaving 18 bases between them. The CDR3 reads CASIPGLPREQYF. The CDR3 nucleotides read TGTGCCAGTATACCGGGACTCCCTCGCGAGCAGTACTTC.

There are many counts of this clonotype. The V and J genes are TRBV6-1 and TRBJ2-2; TRBD2 agrees at 7 bases. J lost 15 bases, V lost 0 bases, and 4 bases had no gene match. CDR3 length equals 12 residues. The germline CDR1 and CDR2 sequences are MNHNS and SASEGT. The CDR3 spells CASSEATRGVFF. The CDR3 DNA reads as TGTGCCAGCAGTGAAGCAACCCGGGGGGTGTTTTTT.

This clonotype was seen repeatedly, ten times or more. The gene calls are TRBV4-1 and TRBJ1-5, with 7 bases identical to TRBD1. From germline, CDR1 is MGHRA and CDR2 YSYEKL. The J segment lost 2 bases and the V segment lost 2 bases, leaving 3 bases of the junction unmatched. This CDR3 contains 15 residues. The CDR3 loop is CASSQIDRGNQPQHF. The CDR3 DNA is TGCGCCAGCAGCCAAATAGACAGGGGCAATCAGCCCCAGCATTTT.